This entry lists 15 T cell receptor beta chains sequenced from one sample in a study of control samples from healthy donors and cancer patients. The method was immunoSEQ multiplex PCR; TCRdb's version includes in-frame clones alone and lacks a portion of them. The sample contains 150,000 to 200,000 clones, almost 90% of which appear only once. The sequenced sample consisted of blood. Every receptor here comes from a woman in her forties or fifties in good health.

V usage is TRBV5-4 and J usage is TRBJ2-7; 8 nucleotides agree with TRBD2. The V gene's germline CDR1 is SGHNT and CDR2 YYREEE (reference sequence). The junction had 5 bases not matched to a gene; V was cut back by 3 bases and J by 3 bases. CDR3 length: 14 residues. The CDR3 nucleotides read TGTGCCAGCAGCTCGGGACTAGGGGGCTACGAGCAGTACTTC. It specifies CASSSGLGGYEQYF. Drawing the rest from reference TRBV5-4 and TRBJ2-7, the complete variable domain is ETGVTQSPTHLIKTRGQQVTLRCSSQSGHNTVSWYQQALGQGPQFIFQYYREEENGRGNFPPRFSGLQFPNYSSELNVNALELDDSALYLCASSSGLGGYEQYFGPGTRLTVT.

The chain recombines TRBV13 with TRBJ2-1, with D perhaps TRBD2 (5 bases). Germline V gene lookup returns CDR1 PRHDT and CDR2 FYEKMQ (reference sequence). CDR3 length: 17 residues. With 5 bases removed from V and 8 bases from J, the gap between germline ends came to 25 bases. This chain's CDR3 is CASSQSQVRLAGDEQFF. In DNA, the CDR3 is TGTGCCAGCAGCCAATCTCAGGTCCGATTGGCCGGGGATGAGCAGTTCTTC.

As regards this clone: The sample carries other DNA sequences with the same CDR3. The chain links TRBV7-3 to TRBJ2-3; no reliable D call. Trimming removed 4 bases from V and 1 base from J, with 6 bases in between. The CDR3 loop spans 13 amino acids. Germline CDR1 and CDR2: SGHTA and FQGTGA. The CDR3 loop reads CASSSQGTDTQYF. CDR3 sequence (DNA): TGTGCCAGCAGCTCTCAGGGCACAGATACGCAGTATTTT.

DNA of the CDR3: TGTGCCAGCAGCTTCGGCAGGGGTGGAGGACAGCCCCAGCATTTT. Its protein product is CASSFGRGGGQPQHF. The gene calls are TRBV7-8 and TRBJ1-5; D perhaps matches TRBD1 (6 bases). The CDR3 has 15 residues. CDR1 and CDR2 (germline): SGHVS, FQNEAQ. The V end was cut by 3 bases, the J end by 7 bases, with 16 bases between.

V and J are TRBV5-4 and TRBJ1-2; D uncertain. Trimming left V 0 bases short and J 8 bases short, with 11 bases between. The germline CDR1 and CDR2 sequences are SGHNT and YYREEE (reference sequence). The CDR3 totals 13 residues. CDR3 protein: CASSLDSFYGYTF. The CDR3 DNA sequence: TGTGCCAGCAGCTTGGACAGCTTTTACGGCTACACCTTC.

About this clone itself: Other DNA sequences of this sample code for an identical CDR3. J is TRBJ2-7 and V is TRBV7-2, with TRBD1 matching over 8 bases. CDR1 and CDR2 from the germline V gene are SGHTA and FQGNSA. With V trimmed by 5 bases and J by 1 base, 4 bases remained unmatched. The CDR3 has 14 amino acids. The CDR3 sequence is CASSPYRGSYEQYF. The CDR3 DNA reads as TGTGCCAGCAGCCCCTACAGGGGGTCCTACGAGCAGTACTTC.

The chain couples TRBV6-2 or TRBV6-3 to TRBJ2-2; D is perhaps TRBD1 or TRBD2 (5 bases each). Germline assignment: CDR1 MNHEY and CDR2 SVGEGT. Between the trimmed V and J ends, which lost 6 bases and 6 bases, there was a span of 17 bases. The CDR3 consists of 15 residues. CDR3 bases: TGTGCCAGCAGCGGGACCCGCGGATCCTCCGGGGAGCTGTTTTTT. Encoded protein: CASSGTRGSSGELFF.

The chain uses TRBV5-6 and TRBJ2-7; D is ambiguous. This CDR3 contains 14 residues. Germline V gene lookup returns CDR1 SGHDT and CDR2 YYEEEE. V shed 2 bases and J shed 6 bases, with 15 bases lying between them. In DNA form, the CDR3 reads TGTGCCAGCAGCTTAATGGTTTTGGGGATCGAGCAGTACTTC. Protein sequence: CASSLMVLGIEQYF.

The rearrangement uses TRBV5-1 and TRBJ1-1; tentatively, D is TRBD1 (5 bases). Germline assignment: CDR1 SGHRS and CDR2 YFSETQ. The CDR3 loop spans 15 amino acids. The V end lost 4 bases, the J end lost 4 bases, and 17 bases lay between the germline ends. The chain's CDR3 is CASSPQNQGSTEAFF. Here the CDR3 DNA reads TGCGCCAGCAGCCCCCAGAATCAGGGTTCCACTGAAGCTTTCTTT. The variable domain in full, completed from reference TRBV5-1 and TRBJ1-1, reads KAGVTQTPRYLIKTRGQQVTLSCSPISGHRSVSWYQQTPGQGLQFLFEYFSETQRNKGNFPGRFSGRQFSNSRSEMNVSTLELGDSALYLCASSPQNQGSTEAFFGQGTRLTVV.

The CDR3 region is CASSLDRMRYTF. The CDR3 nucleotides read TGTGCCAGCAGCTTAGACCGAATGCGCTACACCTTC. This chain links TRBV7-9 with TRBJ1-2; no reliable D call. CDR3 length: 12 residues. V was trimmed by 1 base and J by 9 bases, leaving 9 bases between them. Germline lookup yields CDR1 SEHNR and CDR2 FQNEAQ (reference sequence).

This rearrangement joins TRBV6-5 to TRBJ2-7, with TRBD2 identical over 7 bases. Germline-derived CDR1 and CDR2 are MNHEY and SVGAGI. The CDR3 extends over 15 amino acids. J was trimmed by 1 base and V by 1 base; bases with no gene match: 4. Here the CDR3 reads CASSYFVGGSYEQYF. The CDR3 DNA reads TGTGCCAGCAGTTACTTTGTGGGGGGGTCCTACGAGCAGTACTTC.

The CDR3 DNA follows: TGTGCCAGCAGCCCCCGCCAAGGGGCGGGAGAACCCTACGAGCAGTACTTC. Translated: CASSPRQGAGEPYEQYF. V is TRBV11-3 and J is TRBJ2-7; 7 bases map to TRBD2. Trimming removed 5 bases from V and 2 bases from J; junction bases left unmatched: 15. Germline assignment: CDR1 SGHNT and CDR2 YENEEA. The CDR3 runs to 17 residues.

The V and J genes are TRBV3-1 (or the pseudogene TRBV3-2) and TRBJ2-6; D gene ambiguous. CDR3 length equals 14 residues. V was clipped by 4 bases and J by 2 bases, with 6 bases between them. Germline CDR1 is LGHDT and CDR2 is YNNKEL (reference sequence). The CDR3 is CASSPPTGANVLTF. CDR3 coding DNA: TGTGCCAGCAGCCCCCCTACTGGGGCCAACGTCCTGACTTTC.

The V call is TRBV3-1 (or the pseudogene TRBV3-2), the J call TRBJ2-7, with 8 bases identical to TRBD1. Trimming at V came to 7 bases and at J to 7 bases, leaving 9 bases not matched to a gene. The CDR3 loop spans 13 amino acids. Germline V gene sequence: CDR1 LGHDT, CDR2 YNNKEL (reference sequence). The CDR3: CASNGGQGQEQYF. The CDR3, as DNA: TGTGCCAGCAACGGAGGACAGGGACAGGAGCAGTACTTC.

The chain links TRBV9 to TRBJ2-5; D remains unclear. V gave up 0 bases and J gave up 3 bases, with 6 bases separating them. The CDR3 is 13 residues long. CDR1 and CDR2 from the germline V gene are SGDLS and YYNGEE. The CDR3 nucleotides are TGTGCCAGCAGCGTAGATGCGAAAGAGACCCAGTACTTC. It translates to CASSVDAKETQYF.